The 26 T cell receptor beta chains given below trace back to one sample, sequenced in a study of T cells in Graves' hyperthyroidism and ophthalmopathy. Researchers amplified the TCR beta CDR3 regions from RNA transcripts. TCR CDR3 regions were first amplified by RT-PCR with HTBI primers. MiXCR, applied by TCRdb to the multiplex PCR reads, yields one record per CDR3 protein. The sample has roughly 720,000 distinct CDR3 sequences; 15% to 20% are singletons. The source material was blood. The origin of the receptors is a man aged 50 or older with Graves' hyperthyroidism.

The chain has TRBV3-1 and TRBJ2-3; D is undetermined. Trimming pared 2 bases from V and 0 bases from J, leaving 6 bases between. The CDR3 contains 14 residues. Germline lookup yields CDR1 LGHDT and CDR2 YNNKEL (reference sequence). CDR3 amino acids: CASSQYLSTDTQYF. DNA for the CDR3: TGTGCCAGCAGCCAATACCTTAGCACAGATACGCAGTATTTT.

This clonotype was seen ten or more times. The chain recombines TRBV2 with TRBJ1-2, with no clear D. CDR1 and CDR2 from the germline V gene are SNHLY and FYNNEI. This CDR3 spans 14 amino acids. V was pared by 1 base and J by 4 bases, with 10 bases between. The CDR3 here is CASSEEAAGYGYTF. The CDR3 nucleotides read TGTGCCAGCAGTGAAGAGGCGGCGGGCTATGGCTACACCTTC.

In this sample, this clonotype turned up once. Just one base apart from a much larger clone, this may be a read error. This rearrangement joins TRBV27 to TRBJ2-3, with 7 nucleotides matching TRBD2. Losses at the gene ends were 2 bases for V and 7 bases for J; bases not matched to a gene: 9. The CDR3 has 15 residues. From germline, CDR1 is MNHEY and CDR2 SMNVEV (reference sequence). CDR3: CASSLVGGPGNTQYF. The CDR3 DNA sequence: TGTGCCAGCAGTTTAGTGGGAGGGCCCGGCAATACGCAGTATTTT.

This clonotype was observed at least ten times. The rearrangement uses TRBV28 and TRBJ2-7; 8 bases are a match to TRBD2. V lost 7 bases, J lost 2 bases, and 16 bases stayed unmatched. Germline loops: CDR1 MDHEN, CDR2 SYDVKM. This CDR3 contains 17 residues. The CDR3 bases are TGTGCCAGCACCCTTAGCGGGACGCGACATAGCGCCTACGAGCAGTACTTC. As protein: CASTLSGTRHSAYEQYF.

The rearrangement links TRBV5-1 to TRBJ1-5; possibly TRBD1 for D (5 bases). Trimming took off 2 bases at V and 2 bases at J, with 11 bases between the two ends. Per germline, CDR1 SGHRS and CDR2 YFSETQ. The CDR3 length is 15 residues. The CDR3, as DNA: TGCGCCAGCAGCTTTGGGGAAGGGGGCAATCAGCCCCAGCATTTT. Amino acids: CASSFGEGGNQPQHF. Based on the CDR3 plus reference TRBV5-1 and TRBJ1-5, the full variable domain is KAGVTQTPRYLIKTRGQQVTLSCSPISGHRSVSWYQQTPGQGLQFLFEYFSETQRNKGNFPGRFSGRQFSNSRSEMNVSTLELGDSALYLCASSFGEGGNQPQHFGDGTRLSIL.

The rearrangement joins TRBV20-1 to TRBJ2-1; 13 nucleotides match TRBD2. CDR3 size: 15 residues. V was pared by 3 bases and J by 6 bases, with 5 bases of the junction left unmatched. Germline V gene sequence: CDR1 DFQATT, CDR2 SNEGSKA (reference sequence). As DNA, the CDR3 is TGCAGTGCTAGGACTAGCGGGAGGCCAATCAATGAGCAGTTCTTC. As protein: CSARTSGRPINEQFF.

V gene TRBV28 combines with J gene TRBJ1-4, with D tentatively TRBD1 (5 bases). The CDR3 is 13 residues long. From germline, CDR1 is MDHEN and CDR2 SYDVKM. The V gene lost 6 bases and the J gene lost 3 bases, with 8 bases spanning the gap. The CDR3 here is CASRRQSNEKLFF. The CDR3 DNA sequence: TGTGCCAGCAGGCGACAGTCTAATGAAAAACTGTTTTTT.

This clonotype was seen ten or more times. V usage is TRBV6-2 or TRBV6-3 and J usage is TRBJ2-5; 8 bases fit TRBD2. Germline V lookup: CDR1 MNHEY, CDR2 SVGEGT. Trimming removed 6 bases from V and 4 bases from J; junction bases left unmatched: 10. The CDR3 contains 15 residues. The CDR3 sequence: CASSRFGGDRETQYF. The CDR3 DNA sequence: TGTGCCAGCAGCCGGTTCGGGGGGGACCGAGAGACCCAGTACTTC.

Here the CDR3 reads CASSLVGLNENTGELFF. In DNA, the CDR3 is TGTGCCAGCAGCTTAGTAGGACTGAATGAAAACACCGGGGAGCTGTTTTTT. The chain recombines TRBV7-9 with TRBJ2-2, with D possibly being TRBD2 (5 bases). The CDR3 is 17 amino acids. V lost 1 base and J lost 2, with 14 bases in between. Germline V gene sequence: CDR1 SEHNR, CDR2 FQNEAQ (reference sequence).

CDR3 residues: CASSSLPTGISGYTF. The DNA for the CDR3 is TGTGCCAGCAGTTCCCTACCTACAGGGATAAGCGGCTACACCTTC. The chain uses TRBV28 and TRBJ1-2, with D possibly TRBD1 on 6 matching bases. Trimming removed 4 bases at V and 8 bases at J, with 20 bases between. CDR1 and CDR2 (germline): MDHEN, SYDVKM. The CDR3 covers 15 residues.

The CDR3 sequence: CASSPGGVNYGYTF. CDR3 nucleotide sequence: TGCGCCAGCAGTCCTGGAGGGGTCAACTATGGCTACACCTTC. V and J are TRBV10-1 and TRBJ1-2, with D maybe TRBD1 (5 bases). The CDR3 sequence is 14 residues long. CDR1 is WNHNN, CDR2 SYGVQD, per germline (reference sequence). Trimming removed 5 bases from V and 2 bases from J, with 12 bases in between.

Ten or more counts support this clonotype. The rearrangement joins TRBV28 to TRBJ2-7; 9 bases map to TRBD1. The V segment lost 5 bases and the J segment 6 bases; nucleotides outside the gene matches: 8. The CDR3 runs 14 residues. Per germline, CDR1 MDHEN and CDR2 SYDVKM. The CDR3 region is CASSTGQGMAEQYF. CDR3 bases: TGTGCCAGCAGTACGGGACAGGGAATGGCCGAGCAGTACTTC.

The chain carries TRBV18 and TRBJ2-1, with D unclear. Germline V gene data show CDR1 as KGHSH and CDR2 as LQKENI. The V and J ends lost 10 bases and 1 base respectively, with 20 bases between them. This CDR3 region has 16 residues. CDR3 residues: CATAQVGIISYNEQFF. CDR3 bases: TGTGCCACCGCTCAAGTGGGGATAATATCCTACAATGAGCAGTTCTTC. Complete variable domain (other parts from reference TRBV18 and TRBJ2-1): NAGVMQNPRHLVRRRGQEARLRCSPMKGHSHVYWYRQLPEEGLKFMVYLQKENIIDESGMPKERFSAEFPKEGPSILRIQQVVRGDSAAYFCATAQVGIISYNEQFFGPGTRLTVL.

This clonotype has a count of ten or more. The chain has TRBV7-9 and TRBJ2-3, with D possibly being TRBD2 (6 bases). Trimming removed 2 bases at V and 2 bases at J, with 8 bases between. CDR3 length: 14 amino acids. Looked up from germline, CDR1 is SEHNR and CDR2 is FQNEAQ (reference sequence). This CDR3 is CASSLRRDTDTQYF. The CDR3 DNA is TGTGCCAGCAGCTTACGGCGGGACACAGATACGCAGTATTTT.

This clonotype showed up many times. This sequence joins TRBV29-1 and TRBJ2-1; TRBD2 agrees at 12 bases. Germline CDR1 and CDR2: SQVTM and ANQGSEA. CDR3 length: 13 amino acids. Unmatched junction bases numbered 4, after V lost 6 bases and J lost 7 bases. The CDR3 spells CSVRLAGENEQFF. In nucleotides, the CDR3 is TGCAGCGTCCGACTAGCGGGAGAAAATGAGCAGTTCTTC.

The rearrangement joins TRBV19 to TRBJ1-5; D gene uncertain. Trimming removed 3 bases from V and 0 bases from J, with 9 bases in between. CDR1 LNHDA and CDR2 SQIVND come from the germline V gene (reference sequence). This CDR3 contains 15 residues. CDR3 DNA sequence: TGTGCCAGTAGTATGAATAGTTATAGCAATCAGCCCCAGCATTTT. Amino acid sequence: CASSMNSYSNQPQHF.

This clonotype was picked up a small number of times. V is TRBV10-2 and J is TRBJ2-7, with 7 bases fitting TRBD1. Germline-derived CDR1 and CDR2 are WSHSY and SAAADI. J lost 3 bases, V lost 6 bases, and 8 bases had no gene match. The CDR3 has 14 amino acids. The CDR3 sequence: CASRGGITNYEQYF. The CDR3 DNA reads TGCGCCAGCAGAGGGGGCATAACCAACTACGAGCAGTACTTC.

This clonotype was counted a few times. J is TRBJ1-3 and V is TRBV20-1, with no clear D. The germline V gene has CDR1 DFQATT and CDR2 SNEGSKA (reference sequence). V lost 2 bases and J 4 bases, leaving 9 bases between the germline ends. The CDR3 totals 13 residues. CDR3 in DNA: TGCAGTGCTAGAAATGTACAGGGAAACACCATATATTTT. Its protein product is CSARNVQGNTIYF.

The table lists this clonotype with many counts. The chain uses TRBV10-3 and TRBJ2-6; D not certain. Germline CDR1 is ENHRY and CDR2 is SYGVKD. This CDR3 has 14 amino acids. Trimming removed 2 bases from V and 2 bases from J, with 4 bases in between. CDR3 residues: CAISEQPGANVLTF. CDR3 nucleotide sequence: TGTGCCATCAGTGAGCAGCCTGGGGCCAACGTCCTGACTTTC.

This clonotype was recorded at least ten times. This chain joins TRBV27 and TRBJ2-1; TRBD2 is a possible D gene (5 bases). The CDR3 spans 15 residues. V gave up 8 bases and J gave up 0 bases, with 14 bases separating them. Germline V gene lookup returns CDR1 MNHEY and CDR2 SMNVEV (reference sequence). The CDR3 bases are TGTGCCAGCGTCCTCCGGACTGACTCCTACAATGAGCAGTTCTTC. It yields the protein CASVLRTDSYNEQFF.

In this sample, this clonotype turned up many times. V usage is TRBV28 and J usage is TRBJ2-3, with TRBD2 as a possible D gene (5 bases). Germline CDR1 and CDR2: MDHEN and SYDVKM. V lost 5 bases and J 6 bases, leaving 21 bases between the germline ends. This CDR3 region has 16 residues. CDR3 in DNA: TGTGCCAGCAGTAGCGATGGGGAGCTTCACCATGATACGCAGTATTTT. This gives the protein CASSSDGELHHDTQYF.

The sample holds many counts of this clonotype. J is TRBJ2-7 and V is TRBV27, with 13 bases lining up with TRBD2. Germline CDR1 MNHEY, CDR2 SMNVEV (reference sequence). The length of the CDR3 is 16 residues. Germline trimming cut 3 bases from V and 3 bases from J; bases unmatched to any gene: 5. This CDR3 is CASSFSGLAGVYEQYF. DNA for the CDR3: TGTGCCAGCAGTTTTTCCGGACTAGCGGGAGTCTACGAGCAGTACTTC.

The V gene is TRBV28, the J gene TRBJ1-5, with TRBD1 matching 7 bases. J gave up 6 bases and V 6 bases, and 11 bases lay outside the gene matches. Germline values: CDR1 MDHEN, CDR2 SYDVKM. This CDR3 region has 15 residues. The CDR3 reads CASSPPPTGRQPQHF. The CDR3 DNA sequence: TGTGCCAGCAGCCCTCCCCCGACAGGGCGTCAGCCCCAGCATTTT.

This clonotype has at least ten counts. A single base separates this from a much larger clone, so it may be a read error. The chain is built from TRBV28 and TRBJ1-1; unclear D gene. V was cut by 1 base and J by 4 bases, with 1 base left in between. The CDR3 contains 11 residues. In germline, CDR1 is MDHEN, CDR2 SYDVKM. Here the CDR3 reads CASSLFTEAFF. DNA of the CDR3: TGTGCCAGCAGTTTATTCACTGAAGCTTTCTTT.

The rearrangement links TRBV4-3 to TRBJ2-7; D not certain. V was shortened by 2 bases and J by 6 bases, with 14 bases between the two germline ends. CDR3 size: 14 residues. The germline gives CDR1 LGHNA, CDR2 YSLEER. CDR3 DNA: TGCGCCAGCAGCCAAACTGAAGGGTCCCTCGAGCAGTACTTC. This gives the protein CASSQTEGSLEQYF.

This clonotype was counted only a few times. V gene TRBV7-2 combines with J gene TRBJ1-1; D possibly corresponds to TRBD1 (6 bases). CDR3 size: 15 residues. Between the trimmed V and J ends, which lost 5 bases and 4 bases, there was a span of 17 bases. CDR1 SGHTA and CDR2 FQGNSA come from the germline V gene. As DNA, the CDR3 is TGTGCCAGCAGCAAAAGACAGGCTAAGGGCACTGAAGCTTTCTTT. It codes for CASSKRQAKGTEAFF.